Each of the 2 T cell receptor beta chains below was sequenced from the same sample in a study of blood T cell repertoires in COVID-19. Only in-frame clones appear in the TCRdb table, and some are missing; sequencing was by immunoSEQ multiplex PCR. The sample lists 280,000 or so clones; roughly 89% were seen once. Sequencing used PBMCs or T cells enriched from blood (not recorded which). These receptors originate from a woman in her 40s who had recovered from COVID-19.

This clone was seen more than once but under ten times. This sequence joins TRBV30 and TRBJ2-1; a possible D gene is TRBD2 (6 bases). Per germline, CDR1 GTSNPN and CDR2 SVGIG (reference sequence). Trimming shortened V by 0 bases and J by 0 bases, and 18 bases separated the two germline ends. The CDR3 consists of 18 residues. CDR3 nucleotide sequence: TGTGCCTGGAGTGTAAGGGGTAGCGGAGGTGGCTCCTACAATGAGCAGTTCTTC. Translating gives CAWSVRGSGGGSYNEQFF.

The chain couples TRBV4-3 to TRBJ2-1; TRBD1 is a possible D gene (6 bases). Trimming removed 0 bases at V and 9 bases at J, with 15 bases between. Germline CDR1 is LGHNA and CDR2 is YSLEER. The CDR3 loop spans 15 amino acids. The CDR3 DNA is TGCGCCAGCAGCCAAGACTGGGGGCCTGGGGGTGAGCAGTTCTTC. This sequence encodes CASSQDWGPGGEQFF.